Each of the 18 T cell receptor beta chains below was sequenced from the same sample in a study of neoadjuvant anti-PD-1 for oral cavity cancer. Method: immunoSEQ multiplex PCR; TCRdb's copy keeps in-frame clones and lacks some. The sample lists around 17,000 clones, roughly 69% occurring once. Material: PBMCs, obtained before nivolumab (anti-PD-1) treatment. The source of these receptors is a person between 40 and 79 years old with oral cavity squamous cell carcinoma.

This chain connects TRBV7-8 to TRBJ2-7; TRBD2 matches 9 bases. The CDR3 contains 16 residues. After removal of 3 bases from V and 4 bases from J, the junction contained 10 bases not matched to a gene. Germline-derived CDR1 and CDR2 are SGHVS and FQNEAQ. CDR3 DNA sequence: TGTGCCAGCAGCTTCGGCGGCGGGAGGGCCGGGTACGAGCAGTACTTC. It encodes CASSFGGGRAGYEQYF. The full variable domain, rest sourced from reference TRBV7-8 and TRBJ2-7, is GAGVSQSPRYKVAKRGQDVALRCDPISGHVSLFWYQQALGQGPEFLTYFQNEAQLDKSGLPSDRFFAERPEGSVSTLKIQRTQQEDSAVYLCASSFGGGRAGYEQYFGPGTRLTVT.

This clone occurred a few times. This chain uses TRBV9 with TRBJ2-7, with TRBD2 matching 9 bases. CDR1 is SGDLS and CDR2 is YYNGEE in the germline V gene. This CDR3 has 13 residues. The junction had 8 bases not matched to a gene; V was cut back by 7 bases and J by 6 bases. CDR3 bases: TGTGCCAGCGGGGCGGGAGGGCCTCGCGAGCAGTACTTC. This translates into CASGAGGPREQYF.

The rearrangement joins TRBV6-6 to TRBJ1-5, with 8 bases identical to TRBD1. V shed 7 bases and J 3 bases; nucleotides not matched to a gene: 5. Per germline, CDR1 MNHNY and CDR2 SVGAGI (reference sequence). The CDR3 extends over 14 amino acids. The CDR3 here is CASIRTGNNQPQHF. DNA of the CDR3: TGTGCCAGCATCCGGACAGGGAACAATCAGCCCCAGCATTTT.

This CDR3 is CSAHRVDEQYF. CDR3 nucleotides: TGCAGCGCCCATAGGGTCGACGAGCAGTACTTC. The chain couples TRBV20-1 to TRBJ2-7; D unclear. The germline gives CDR1 DFQATT, CDR2 SNEGSKA (reference sequence). The CDR3 has 11 amino acids.

The chain employs TRBV7-8 and TRBJ2-1; 10 bases line up with TRBD2. The CDR3 consists of 16 residues. Germline V gene data show CDR1 as SGHVS and CDR2 as FQNEAQ. The V gene end was trimmed by 1 base and the J gene end by 2 bases; junction bases not matched to a gene: 2. This CDR3 is CASSLGTSGTYNEQFF. The CDR3 DNA reads TGTGCCAGCAGCTTAGGGACTAGCGGAACCTACAATGAGCAGTTCTTC.

V is TRBV5-1 and J is TRBJ1-1; 7 nucleotides agree with TRBD1. CDR1 and CDR2 from the germline V gene are SGHRS and YFSETQ. This CDR3 is 13 amino acids long. J was trimmed by 6 bases and V by 3 bases; bases with no gene match: 5. CDR3 region: CASSSQGLAEAFF. For the CDR3, the DNA is TGCGCCAGCAGCTCACAGGGGTTGGCTGAAGCTTTCTTT.

V and J are TRBV6-6 and TRBJ2-3; tentatively, D is TRBD1 (5 bases). Germline loops: CDR1 MNHNY, CDR2 SVGAGI (reference sequence). The length of the CDR3 is 13 residues. The V end lost 7 bases, the J end lost 4 bases, and 12 bases lay between the germline ends. The CDR3, as DNA: TGTGCCAGCACCGACAGACCGGCAGATACGCAGTATTTT. This encodes CASTDRPADTQYF.

The rearrangement joins TRBV19 to TRBJ2-7; 12 bases are shared with TRBD1. Trimming took 5 bases from V and 7 from J; bases not matched to a gene: 12. The CDR3 totals 16 residues. Looked up from germline, CDR1 is LNHDA and CDR2 is SQIVND (reference sequence). CDR3 bases: TGTGCCAGTAGTCCTGGGTCCGGGACAGGGGGCAGGGAGCAGTACTTC. Translation gives CASSPGSGTGGREQYF.

The chain carries TRBV28 and TRBJ2-5; 9 nucleotides line up with TRBD2. J was trimmed by 1 base and V by 1 base; bases with no gene match: 1. The germline gives CDR1 MDHEN, CDR2 SYDVKM. CDR3 size: 15 residues. CDR3 protein: CASSLFSGSQETQYF. In DNA, the CDR3 is TGTGCCAGCAGTTTATTTAGCGGGAGCCAAGAGACCCAGTACTTC.

J is TRBJ2-7 and V is TRBV5-4; D may be TRBD2 (6 bases). Trimming took 2 bases from V and 1 from J, leaving 10 bases between them. Germline values: CDR1 SGHNT, CDR2 YYREEE (reference sequence). The length of the CDR3 is 14 residues. The CDR3 DNA reads TGTGCCAGCAGCTTTTATGGGGGGTCCTACGAGCAGTACTTC. It codes for CASSFYGGSYEQYF.

This chain links TRBV2 with TRBJ2-3; D is undetermined. This CDR3 spans 13 amino acids. Trimming pared 2 bases from V and 4 bases from J, leaving 7 bases between. Germline CDR1 reads SNHLY; CDR2 reads FYNNEI. The CDR3 nucleotides are TGTGCCAGCAGTGAAACTGGGGCAGATACGCAGTATTTT. Its translation is CASSETGADTQYF. The full variable domain, rest sourced from reference TRBV2 and TRBJ2-3, is EPEVTQTPSHQVTQMGQEVILRCVPISNHLYFYWYRQILGQKVEFLVSFYNNEISEKSEIFDDQFSVERPDGSNFTLKIRSTKLEDSAMYFCASSETGADTQYFGPGTRLTVL.

The chain uses TRBV6-5 and TRBJ2-7; 8 nucleotides line up with TRBD1. The CDR3 length is 13 residues. J gave up 3 bases and V 6 bases, and 4 bases lay outside the gene matches. CDR1 is MNHEY and CDR2 is SVGAGI in the germline V gene. CDR3 nucleotide sequence: TGTGCCAGCAGCCCCGGGACAGGCTACGAGCAGTACTTC. Protein product: CASSPGTGYEQYF.

In this sample, this clone turned up a few times. V and J are TRBV10-3 and TRBJ1-1; TRBD1 might be the D (6 bases). The CDR3 totals 12 residues. Germline values: CDR1 ENHRY, CDR2 SYGVKD. The V gene lost 7 bases and the J gene lost 1 base, with 7 bases spanning the gap. CDR3 nucleotides: TGTGCCATCAAGGGACAGAACACTGAAGCTTTCTTT. Protein sequence: CAIKGQNTEAFF.

In its sample, this clone was seen once. The genes are TRBV5-5 and TRBJ1-5; 9 bases line up with TRBD1. The CDR3 is made up of 16 amino acids. Germline CDR1 SGHKS, CDR2 YYEKEE (reference sequence). With 1 base clipped from V and 6 bases from J, the junction kept 8 bases outside the gene matches. CDR3 protein: CASSLLTGGFSQPQHF. DNA of the CDR3: TGTGCCAGCAGCTTGCTTACAGGGGGCTTTAGTCAGCCCCAGCATTTT.

This clone appeared once. The genes are TRBV29-1 and TRBJ1-6; D uncertain. The CDR3 consists of 13 residues. CDR1 is SQVTM and CDR2 is ANQGSEA in the germline V gene. V lost 2 bases, J lost 10 bases, and 12 bases lay in between. CDR3 sequence (DNA): TGCAGCGTTGAACAATCCGAAGGATCACCCCTCCACTTT. Translation: CSVEQSEGSPLHF.

The gene calls are TRBV4-1 and TRBJ2-3, with D uncertain. V was shortened by 2 bases and J by 4 bases, with 16 bases between the two germline ends. Germline V CDR1 and CDR2: MGHRA, YSYEKL. The CDR3 has 16 residues. CDR3 protein: CASSQSLSFLADTQYF. CDR3 DNA sequence: TGCGCCAGCAGCCAAAGCCTCAGTTTCCTCGCAGATACGCAGTATTTT.

The chain has TRBV6-6 and TRBJ1-4, with D possibly being TRBD1 (6 bases). The germline V gene encodes CDR1 MNHNY and CDR2 SVGAGI (reference sequence). V was trimmed by 4 bases and J by 8 bases, leaving 14 bases between them. The CDR3 is made up of 14 amino acids. CDR3 nucleotides: TGTGCCAGCAGTTCCTCAGGGGCCTGGGAAAAACTGTTTTTT. Its protein product is CASSSSGAWEKLFF.

This clone was counted only a few times. The chain carries TRBV27 and TRBJ2-2; D uncertain. Germline assignment: CDR1 MNHEY and CDR2 SMNVEV (reference sequence). V was clipped by 4 bases and J by 3 bases, with 3 bases between them. The CDR3 has 12 amino acids. CDR3 bases: TGTGCCAGCAGTTGGCACACCGGGGAGCTGTTTTTT. It yields the protein CASSWHTGELFF.